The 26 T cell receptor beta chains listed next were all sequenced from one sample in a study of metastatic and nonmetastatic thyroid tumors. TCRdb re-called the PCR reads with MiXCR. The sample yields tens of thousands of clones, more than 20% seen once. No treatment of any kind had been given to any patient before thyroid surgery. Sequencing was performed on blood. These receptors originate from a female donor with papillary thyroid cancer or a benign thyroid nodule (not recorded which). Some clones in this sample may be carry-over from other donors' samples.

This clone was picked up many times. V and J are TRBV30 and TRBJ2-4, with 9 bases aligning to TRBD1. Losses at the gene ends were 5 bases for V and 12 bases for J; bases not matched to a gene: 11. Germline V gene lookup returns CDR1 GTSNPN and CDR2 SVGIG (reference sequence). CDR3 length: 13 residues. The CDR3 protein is CAWGTGTGMNQYF. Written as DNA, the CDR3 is TGTGCCTGGGGGACTGGGACAGGGATGAATCAGTACTTC. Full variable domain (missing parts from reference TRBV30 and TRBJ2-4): SQTIHQWPATLVQPVGSPLSLECTVEGTSNPNLYWYRQAAGRGLQLLFYSVGIGQISSEVPQNLSASRPQDRQFILSSKKLLLSDSGFYLCAWGTGTGMNQYFGAGTRLSVL.

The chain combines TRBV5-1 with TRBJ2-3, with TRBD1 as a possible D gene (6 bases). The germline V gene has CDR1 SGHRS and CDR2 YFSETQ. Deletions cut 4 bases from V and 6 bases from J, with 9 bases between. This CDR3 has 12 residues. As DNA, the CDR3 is TGCGCCAGCAGCAACAGGGAGGATACGCAGTATTTT. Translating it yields CASSNREDTQYF.

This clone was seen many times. In DNA form, the CDR3 reads TGTGCCAGCAGTTTAGTACAGGGGGTCGGCTCTGGGGCCAACGTCCTGACTTTC. Protein product: CASSLVQGVGSGANVLTF. The V and J genes are TRBV27 and TRBJ2-6; the match to TRBD1 covers 8 bases. J gave up 0 bases and V 2 bases, and 6 bases lay outside the gene matches. This CDR3 is built from 18 residues. Germline loops: CDR1 MNHEY, CDR2 SMNVEV (reference sequence).

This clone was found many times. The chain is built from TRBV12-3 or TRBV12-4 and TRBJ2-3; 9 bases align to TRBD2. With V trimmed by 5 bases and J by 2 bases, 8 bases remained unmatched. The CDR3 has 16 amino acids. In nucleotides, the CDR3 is TGTGCCAGCAGTCTCCGACTAGCGGAAACCACAGATACGCAGTATTTT. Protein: CASSLRLAETTDTQYF.

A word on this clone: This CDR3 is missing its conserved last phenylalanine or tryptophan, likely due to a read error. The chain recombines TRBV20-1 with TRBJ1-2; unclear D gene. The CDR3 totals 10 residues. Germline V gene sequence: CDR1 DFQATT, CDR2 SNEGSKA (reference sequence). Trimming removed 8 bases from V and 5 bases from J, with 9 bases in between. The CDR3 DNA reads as TGCAGTTCTTATCAATATGGCTACACCCTC. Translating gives CSSYQYGYTL.

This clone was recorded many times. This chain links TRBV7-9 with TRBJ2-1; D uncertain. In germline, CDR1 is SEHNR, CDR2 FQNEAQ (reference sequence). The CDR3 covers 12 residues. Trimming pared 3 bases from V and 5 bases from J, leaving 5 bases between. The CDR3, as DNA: TGTGCCAGCAGCTTTGGGGACAATGAGCAGTTCTTC. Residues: CASSFGDNEQFF.

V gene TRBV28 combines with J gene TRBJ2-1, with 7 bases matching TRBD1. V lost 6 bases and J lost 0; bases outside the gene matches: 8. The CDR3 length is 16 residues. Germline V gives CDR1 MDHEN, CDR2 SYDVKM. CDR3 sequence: CASSRQGSGSYNEQFF. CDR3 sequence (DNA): TGTGCCAGCAGCAGACAGGGATCCGGCTCCTACAATGAGCAGTTCTTC.

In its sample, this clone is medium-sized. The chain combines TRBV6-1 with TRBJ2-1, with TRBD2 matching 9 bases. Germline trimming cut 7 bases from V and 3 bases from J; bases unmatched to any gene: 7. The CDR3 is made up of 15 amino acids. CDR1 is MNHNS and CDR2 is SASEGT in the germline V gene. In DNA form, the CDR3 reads TGTGCCAGCACATTACTAGCGGGTGGCTACAATGAGCAGTTCTTC. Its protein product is CASTLLAGGYNEQFF.

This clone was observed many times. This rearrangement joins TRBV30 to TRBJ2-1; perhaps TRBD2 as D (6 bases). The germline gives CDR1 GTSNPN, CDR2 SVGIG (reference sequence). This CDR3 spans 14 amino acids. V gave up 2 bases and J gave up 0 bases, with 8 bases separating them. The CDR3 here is CAWSFGGSYNEQFF. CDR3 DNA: TGTGCCTGGAGTTTCGGGGGCTCCTACAATGAGCAGTTCTTC.

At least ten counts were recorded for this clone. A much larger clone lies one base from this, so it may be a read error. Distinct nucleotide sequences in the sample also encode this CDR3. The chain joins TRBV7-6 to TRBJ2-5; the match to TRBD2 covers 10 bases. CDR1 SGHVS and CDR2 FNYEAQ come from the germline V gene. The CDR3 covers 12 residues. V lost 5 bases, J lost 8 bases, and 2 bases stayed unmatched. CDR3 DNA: TGTGCCAGCAGCACTAGCGGGGAAACCCAGTACTTC. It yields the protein CASSTSGETQYF.

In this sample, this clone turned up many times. The CDR3 DNA sequence: TGTGCCATCAGCCGGAACACCGGGGAGCTGTTTTTT. Protein sequence: CAISRNTGELFF. The chain joins TRBV10-3 to TRBJ2-2; no clear D. Germline assignment: CDR1 ENHRY and CDR2 SYGVKD. V dropped 6 bases and J dropped 1 base, with 3 bases sitting between them. This CDR3 comprises 12 residues.

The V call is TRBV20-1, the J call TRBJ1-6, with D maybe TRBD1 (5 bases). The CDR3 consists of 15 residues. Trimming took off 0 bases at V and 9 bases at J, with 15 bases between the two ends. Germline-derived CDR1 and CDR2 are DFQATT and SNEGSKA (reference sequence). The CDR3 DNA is TGCAGTGCTAGAGATAGGGGCAGGGATTCTTCACCCCTCCACTTT. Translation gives CSARDRGRDSSPLHF.

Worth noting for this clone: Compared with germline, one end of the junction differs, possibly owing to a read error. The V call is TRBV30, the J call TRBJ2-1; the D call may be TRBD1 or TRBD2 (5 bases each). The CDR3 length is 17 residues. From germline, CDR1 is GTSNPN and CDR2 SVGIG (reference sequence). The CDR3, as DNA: TGTGCCTGGAGTGAAGGGGTCGGGACGTCGCTTTACTATGAGCAGATCTTC. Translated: CAWSEGVGTSLYYEQIF.

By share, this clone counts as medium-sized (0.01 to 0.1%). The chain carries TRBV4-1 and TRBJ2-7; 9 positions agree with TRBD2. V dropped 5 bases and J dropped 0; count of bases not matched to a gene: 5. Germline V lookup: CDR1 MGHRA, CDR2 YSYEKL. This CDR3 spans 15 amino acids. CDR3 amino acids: CASSTGLASSYEQYF. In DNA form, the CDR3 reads TGCGCCAGCAGCACAGGACTAGCGTCCTCCTACGAGCAGTACTTC.

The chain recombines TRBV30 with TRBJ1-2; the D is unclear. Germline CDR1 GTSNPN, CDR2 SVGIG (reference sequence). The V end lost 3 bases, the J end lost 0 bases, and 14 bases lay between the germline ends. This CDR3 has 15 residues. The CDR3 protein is CAWRTGRQSNYGYTF. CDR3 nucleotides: TGTGCCTGGAGGACCGGGCGGCAGTCTAACTATGGCTACACCTTC.

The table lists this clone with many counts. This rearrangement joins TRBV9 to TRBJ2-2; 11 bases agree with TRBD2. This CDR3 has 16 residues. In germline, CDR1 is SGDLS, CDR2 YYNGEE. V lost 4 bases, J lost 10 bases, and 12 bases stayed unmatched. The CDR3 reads CASSPRPGTSGLELFF. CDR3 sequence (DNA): TGTGCCAGCAGCCCCCGTCCGGGGACTAGCGGACTGGAGCTGTTTTTT.

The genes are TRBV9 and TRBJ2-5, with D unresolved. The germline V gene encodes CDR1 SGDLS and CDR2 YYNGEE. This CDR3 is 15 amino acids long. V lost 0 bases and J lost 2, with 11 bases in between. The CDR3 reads CASSVEKRRQETQYF. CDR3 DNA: TGTGCCAGCAGCGTAGAGAAAAGGCGGCAAGAGACCCAGTACTTC.

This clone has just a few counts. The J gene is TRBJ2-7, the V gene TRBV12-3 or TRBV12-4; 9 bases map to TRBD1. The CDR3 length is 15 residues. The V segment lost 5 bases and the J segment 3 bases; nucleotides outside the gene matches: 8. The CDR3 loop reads CASSPGQGLFYEQYF. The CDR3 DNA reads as TGTGCCAGCAGTCCTGGACAGGGGCTTTTCTACGAGCAGTACTTC.

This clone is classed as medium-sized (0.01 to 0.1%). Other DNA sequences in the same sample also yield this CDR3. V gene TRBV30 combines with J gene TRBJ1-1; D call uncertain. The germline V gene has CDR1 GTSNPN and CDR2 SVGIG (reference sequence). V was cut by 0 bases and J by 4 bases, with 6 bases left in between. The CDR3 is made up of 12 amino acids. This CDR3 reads CAWSVRSTEAFF. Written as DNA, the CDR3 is TGTGCCTGGAGTGTACGAAGCACTGAAGCTTTCTTT. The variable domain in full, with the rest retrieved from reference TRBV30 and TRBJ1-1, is SQTIHQWPATLVQPVGSPLSLECTVEGTSNPNLYWYRQAAGRGLQLLFYSVGIGQISSEVPQNLSASRPQDRQFILSSKKLLLSDSGFYLCAWSVRSTEAFFGQGTRLTVV.

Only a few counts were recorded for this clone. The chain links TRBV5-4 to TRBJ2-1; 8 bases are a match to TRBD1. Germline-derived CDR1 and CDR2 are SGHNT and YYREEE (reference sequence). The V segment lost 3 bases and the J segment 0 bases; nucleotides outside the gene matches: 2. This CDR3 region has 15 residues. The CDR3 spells CASSSTGGSYNEQFF. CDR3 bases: TGTGCCAGCAGCTCCACAGGGGGCTCCTACAATGAGCAGTTCTTC.

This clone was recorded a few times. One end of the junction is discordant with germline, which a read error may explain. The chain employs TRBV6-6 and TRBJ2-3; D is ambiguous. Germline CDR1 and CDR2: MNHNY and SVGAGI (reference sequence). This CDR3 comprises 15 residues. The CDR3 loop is CASSYSLGCADTQYF. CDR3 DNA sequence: TGTGCCAGCAGTTACTCCCTGGGGTGTGCAGATACGCAGTACTTT.

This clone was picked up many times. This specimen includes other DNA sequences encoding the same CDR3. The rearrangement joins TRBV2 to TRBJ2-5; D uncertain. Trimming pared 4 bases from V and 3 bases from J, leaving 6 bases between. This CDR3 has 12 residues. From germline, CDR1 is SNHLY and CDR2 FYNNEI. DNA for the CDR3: TGTGCCAGCAGTGTGGAGAAAGAGACCCAGTACTTC. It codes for CASSVEKETQYF. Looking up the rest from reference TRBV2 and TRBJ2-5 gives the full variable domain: EPEVTQTPSHQVTQMGQEVILRCVPISNHLYFYWYRQILGQKVEFLVSFYNNEISEKSEIFDDQFSVERPDGSNFTLKIRSTKLEDSAMYFCASSVEKETQYFGPGTRLLVL.

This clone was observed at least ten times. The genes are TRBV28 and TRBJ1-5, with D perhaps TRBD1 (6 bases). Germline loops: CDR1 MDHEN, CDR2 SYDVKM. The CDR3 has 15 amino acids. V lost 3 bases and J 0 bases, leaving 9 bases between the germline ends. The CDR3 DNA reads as TGTGCCAGCAGTTTTACGGACAGTAGCAATCAGCCCCAGCATTTT. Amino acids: CASSFTDSSNQPQHF.

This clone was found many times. Here the CDR3 reads CASRLRDREKLFF. CDR3 DNA: TGTGCCAGCAGGCTCCGGGACAGGGAAAAACTGTTTTTT. J is TRBJ1-4 and V is TRBV2, with 8 bases lining up with TRBD1. The V gene's germline CDR1 is SNHLY and CDR2 FYNNEI. CDR3 length: 13 residues. The ends lost 6 bases at V and 8 bases at J; junction bases unmatched: 5.

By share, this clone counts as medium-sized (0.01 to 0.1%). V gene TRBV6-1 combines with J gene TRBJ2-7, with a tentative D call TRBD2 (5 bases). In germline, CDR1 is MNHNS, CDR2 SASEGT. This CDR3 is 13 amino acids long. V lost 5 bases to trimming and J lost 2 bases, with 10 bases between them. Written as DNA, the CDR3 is TGTGCCAGCAGTCTAGCCGGGCCCTACGAGCAGTACTTC. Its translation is CASSLAGPYEQYF.

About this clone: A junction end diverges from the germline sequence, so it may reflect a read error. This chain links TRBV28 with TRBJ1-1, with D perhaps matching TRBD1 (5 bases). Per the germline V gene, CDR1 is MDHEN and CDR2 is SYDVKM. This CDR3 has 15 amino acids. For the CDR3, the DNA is TGTGTCAGCGGACAACAAGGGGTCTCGAACCCTGAAGCTTTCTTT. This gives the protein CVSGQQGVSNPEAFF.